Below, 10 T cell receptor beta chains from the same sample are listed, as sequenced in a study of shared clonotypes between healthy human individuals. The protocol was immunoSEQ multiplex PCR, while the TCRdb copy is restricted to in-frame clones and leaves out a portion. The data hold some 480,000 clones, with approximately 79% observed a single time. The source material was PBMCs. The receptors originated from a middle-aged woman in good health. Some clones in this sample may be carry-over from other donors' samples.

The genes are TRBV30 and TRBJ2-5, with 11 bases that match TRBD2. V trimming: 0 bases; J trimming: 8 bases; junction bases outside the gene matches: 11. Germline CDR1 reads GTSNPN; CDR2 reads SVGIG (reference sequence). CDR3 length: 16 amino acids. The CDR3 reads CAWSVGLGTSGRTQYF. Here the CDR3 DNA reads TGTGCCTGGAGTGTGGGGCTGGGGACTAGCGGCAGAACCCAGTACTTC.

This clone appeared a single time. This chain links TRBV6-6 with TRBJ1-5, with D possibly TRBD1 on 5 matching bases. Germline assignment: CDR1 MNHNY and CDR2 SVGAGI (reference sequence). This CDR3 region has 13 residues. V shed 2 bases and J shed 5 bases, with 7 bases lying between them. CDR3 nucleotide sequence: TGTGCCAGCAGTTACGGGGGACATCAGCCCCAGCATTTT. Residues: CASSYGGHQPQHF.

The J gene is TRBJ1-1, the V gene TRBV30, with 9 nucleotides matching TRBD1. CDR1 is GTSNPN, CDR2 SVGIG, per germline (reference sequence). V shed 4 bases and J 5 bases; nucleotides not matched to a gene: 8. The CDR3 is 14 amino acids. The DNA of the CDR3 is TGTGCCTGGAACCGGGGACAGGGAGAAACTGAAGCTTTCTTT. Translating it yields CAWNRGQGETEAFF.

The chain carries TRBV25-1 and TRBJ2-1; no clear D. CDR3 length equals 13 residues. Germline values: CDR1 MGHDK, CDR2 SYGVNS. Deletions cut 5 bases from V and 5 bases from J, with 10 bases between. The CDR3 DNA follows: TGTGCCAGCAGTCTTGAAGGGCACAATGAGCAGTTCTTC. This gives the protein CASSLEGHNEQFF.

The chain joins TRBV5-1 to TRBJ1-1, with 9 bases lining up with TRBD1. J was trimmed by 5 bases and V by 4 bases; bases with no gene match: 9. The CDR3 contains 15 residues. Germline V gene data show CDR1 as SGHRS and CDR2 as YFSETQ. CDR3 sequence (DNA): TGCGCCAGCAGCCGATTGGGGACAGGGCTAACTGAAGCTTTCTTT. Translation gives CASSRLGTGLTEAFF.

The chain couples TRBV27 to TRBJ2-2; 10 bases align to TRBD1. CDR3 length: 16 residues. Germline CDR1 is MNHEY and CDR2 is SMNVEV (reference sequence). V lost 5 bases, J lost 6 bases, and 9 bases stayed unmatched. CDR3: CASSPSRTGGSGELFF. The CDR3 nucleotides are TGTGCCAGCAGTCCCTCCCGGACAGGGGGATCCGGGGAGCTGTTTTTT.

The chain joins TRBV13 to TRBJ1-4; a possible D gene is TRBD1 (5 bases). The CDR3 consists of 15 residues. V shed 0 bases and J shed 8 bases, with 13 bases lying between them. The germline CDR1 and CDR2 sequences are PRHDT and FYEKMQ (reference sequence). The CDR3 region is CASSLGGGLEEKLFF. CDR3 in DNA: TGTGCCAGCAGCTTAGGTGGGGGATTGGAAGAAAAACTGTTTTTT.

This clone was observed a handful of times. The chain is built from TRBV7-2 and TRBJ2-1, with 10 positions matching TRBD1. J lost 6 bases, V lost 5 bases, and 4 bases had no gene match. The CDR3 extends over 14 amino acids. CDR1 is SGHTA and CDR2 is FQGNSA in the germline V gene. The chain's CDR3 is CASSIDRGLNEQFF. The CDR3 DNA reads as TGTGCCAGCAGCATAGACAGGGGGCTCAATGAGCAGTTCTTC.

The chain recombines TRBV30 with TRBJ2-3; 10 positions match TRBD1. The CDR3 extends over 19 amino acids. J gave up 2 bases and V 0 bases, and 14 bases lay outside the gene matches. The germline V gene has CDR1 GTSNPN and CDR2 SVGIG (reference sequence). The CDR3 spells CAWSVETGGFGKITDTQYF. CDR3 nucleotides: TGTGCCTGGAGTGTAGAGACAGGGGGCTTCGGTAAAATCACAGATACGCAGTATTTT. The full variable domain, its missing parts supplied by reference TRBV30 and TRBJ2-3, is SQTIHQWPATLVQPVGSPLSLECTVEGTSNPNLYWYRQAAGRGLQLLFYSVGIGQISSEVPQNLSASRPQDRQFILSSKKLLLSDSGFYLCAWSVETGGFGKITDTQYFGPGTRLTVL.

The chain recombines TRBV2 with TRBJ2-3; D possibly corresponds to TRBD1 (5 bases). Trimming took off 4 bases at V and 0 bases at J, with 14 bases between the two ends. The germline CDR1 and CDR2 sequences are SNHLY and FYNNEI. CDR3 length: 16 amino acids. CDR3 in amino acids: CASSGSDSESTDTQYF. DNA of the CDR3: TGTGCCAGCAGTGGCTCCGACAGCGAAAGCACAGATACGCAGTATTTT.